The source of this T cell receptor beta chain is a study of response to subunit inactivated influenza vaccine. General study results and limits: The study's authors posited that every seasonal influenza vaccination enlists few new T cells.

This clonotype was detected many times. No antigen is known for it. TCRdb reprocessed the RT-PCR reads with MiXCR, giving one entry per CDR3 protein. Among hundreds of thousands of distinct CDR3 sequences listed, over 11% were seen once. This CDR3 is 11 amino acids long. Between the trimmed V and J ends, which lost 5 bases and 4 bases, there was a span of 5 bases. Germline values: CDR1 MDHEN, CDR2 SYDVKM. The material sequenced was PBMCs from blood, taken about 14 days before vaccination. The receptor's source is a man aged 50-60 years who received an inactivated influenza vaccine. The V call is TRBV28, the J call TRBJ1-2; D possibly corresponds to TRBD1 (5 bases). The CDR3 spells CASSQGYGYTF. The CDR3 nucleotides are TGTGCCAGCAGTCAGGGCTATGGCTACACCTTC.